Below are 14 T cell receptor beta chains sequenced from a single sample in a study of siplizumab effects on memory and regulatory T cells. Produced via immunoSEQ multiplex PCR; TCRdb's table is partial and in-frame only. The data show approximately 94,000 clones, 75% to 95% seen once. Sequencing was carried out using CD4+ T cells sorted from blood. Receptors were obtained from a human donor in good health.

V is TRBV28 and J is TRBJ2-7; tentative D call: TRBD2 (5 bases). This CDR3 is built from 15 residues. Germline V gene sequence: CDR1 MDHEN, CDR2 SYDVKM. The V end lost 2 bases, the J end lost 4 bases, and 15 bases lay between the germline ends. The CDR3 DNA is TGTGCCAGCAGTTTAATCGAGGGTAGGGAGTACGAGCAGTACTTC. Translating gives CASSLIEGREYEQYF.

The CDR3 DNA follows: TGTGCCAGCAGTGTACGGCAGGGGAATCCTGAAGCTTTCTTT. It specifies CASSVRQGNPEAFF. The chain uses TRBV2 and TRBJ1-1; D is perhaps TRBD1 (6 bases). The CDR3 has 14 residues. V was shortened by 4 bases and J by 6 bases, with 15 bases between the two germline ends. Germline CDR1 reads SNHLY; CDR2 reads FYNNEI.

The chain is built from TRBV19 and TRBJ2-3; TRBD2 is a possible D gene (7 bases). There are 17 residues in the CDR3. CDR1 LNHDA and CDR2 SQIVND come from the germline V gene (reference sequence). Trimming took 0 bases from V and 5 from J, leaving 18 bases between them. CDR3: CASSIDLAGAGGDTQYF. CDR3 nucleotides: TGTGCCAGTAGTATAGATCTGGCGGGGGCCGGGGGAGATACGCAGTATTTT.

The J gene is TRBJ2-7, the V gene TRBV9; D is undetermined. Germline assignment: CDR1 SGDLS and CDR2 YYNGEE. CDR3 length equals 14 residues. V shed 0 bases and J shed 2 bases, with 9 bases lying between them. The CDR3 reads CASSVEGSPYEQYF. As DNA, the CDR3 is TGTGCCAGCAGCGTAGAGGGCTCCCCCTACGAGCAGTACTTC. Filled out from reference TRBV9 and TRBJ2-7, the complete variable domain reads DSGVTQTPKHLITATGQRVTLRCSPRSGDLSVYWYQQSLDQGLQFLIQYYNGEERAKGNILERFSAQQFPDLHSELNLSSLELGDSALYFCASSVEGSPYEQYFGPGTRLTVT.

The chain joins TRBV18 to TRBJ1-1; D not certain. CDR1 and CDR2 (germline): KGHSH, LQKENI. The germline V and J ends were trimmed by 3 bases and 5 bases, with 10 bases remaining between them. This CDR3 is built from 13 residues. The CDR3 DNA follows: TGTGCCAGCTCACCCCCTTCGGTTACTGAAGCTTTCTTT. Translating gives CASSPPSVTEAFF.

The chain couples TRBV5-6 to TRBJ1-4; TRBD1 is a possible D gene (5 bases). CDR3 length: 17 residues. Per the germline V gene, CDR1 is SGHDT and CDR2 is YYEEEE. V was pared by 3 bases and J by 0 bases, with 15 bases between. The CDR3 DNA follows: TGTGCCAGCAGCTCCTACGGGGAGACAGCAACTAATGAAAAACTGTTTTTT. As protein: CASSSYGETATNEKLFF.

This chain uses TRBV7-2 with TRBJ2-5, with D perhaps TRBD2 (5 bases). The CDR3 runs to 14 residues. Germline loops: CDR1 SGHTA, CDR2 FQGNSA. Trimming stripped 7 bases from V and 4 bases from J, with 16 bases between. The CDR3 sequence is CASTPSVEGETQYF. CDR3 coding DNA: TGTGCCAGCACTCCCTCCGTCGAGGGAGAGACCCAGTACTTC.

This chain joins TRBV28 and TRBJ2-7, with a possible D match to TRBD2 (5 bases). Germline V gene data show CDR1 as MDHEN and CDR2 as SYDVKM. The CDR3 has 12 residues. The V and J ends lost 2 bases and 3 bases respectively, with 5 bases between them. CDR3 nucleotides: TGTGCCAGCAGTTTAGGGAGCTACGAGCAGTACTTC. Translation: CASSLGSYEQYF.

The V call is TRBV7-9, the J call TRBJ2-7; D is unclear. Germline values: CDR1 SEHNR, CDR2 FQNEAQ (reference sequence). The CDR3 runs to 13 residues. V lost 4 bases and J 2 bases, leaving 9 bases between the germline ends. The CDR3 spells CASSSGRAYEQYF. The DNA for the CDR3 is TGTGCCAGCAGCTCCGGTCGGGCCTACGAGCAGTACTTC.

The genes are TRBV15 and TRBJ2-1; TRBD2 aligns across 12 bases. Trimming cost V 2 bases and J 6 bases; bases outside gene matches: 2. The CDR3 is 15 amino acids. Germline lookup yields CDR1 LNHNV and CDR2 YYDKDF (reference sequence). The CDR3 DNA is TGTGCCACCAGCAGACTAGCGGGGGGGGGCAATGAGCAGTTCTTC. It codes for CATSRLAGGGNEQFF.

The rearrangement links TRBV5-8 to TRBJ2-2, with D unresolved. V lost 0 bases and J 5 bases, leaving 14 bases between the germline ends. From germline, CDR1 is SGHTS and CDR2 YDEGEE. The CDR3 consists of 16 residues. In DNA form, the CDR3 reads TGTGCCAGCAGCTTGGAGATGGGTCTGGTTACCGGGGAGCTGTTTTTT. Amino acid sequence: CASSLEMGLVTGELFF.

This chain joins TRBV9 and TRBJ2-7; weak D call: TRBD2 (6 bases). The CDR3 runs 14 residues. The germline V gene has CDR1 SGDLS and CDR2 YYNGEE. With 3 bases removed from V and 3 bases from J, the gap between germline ends came to 13 bases. This CDR3 is CASSATSSNYEQYF. In DNA form, the CDR3 reads TGTGCCAGCAGCGCGACTAGTTCCAACTACGAGCAGTACTTC.

V usage is TRBV10-3 and J usage is TRBJ1-2; 7 bases agree with TRBD1. CDR1 and CDR2 from the germline V gene are ENHRY and SYGVKD. There are 15 residues in the CDR3. V was clipped by 10 bases and J by 2 bases; unmatched bases: 13. Here the CDR3 reads CATESGGLGNYGYTF. CDR3 DNA: TGTGCCACCGAATCAGGGGGGCTTGGGAACTATGGCTACACCTTC.

This chain joins TRBV7-6 and TRBJ2-7; D ambiguous. Germline V gene data show CDR1 as SGHVS and CDR2 as FNYEAQ. The CDR3 totals 15 residues. Trimming removed 0 bases at V and 3 bases at J, with 12 bases between. The CDR3 here is CASSLASGAGYEQYF. CDR3 DNA: TGTGCCAGCAGCTTAGCTTCGGGTGCCGGCTACGAGCAGTACTTC.